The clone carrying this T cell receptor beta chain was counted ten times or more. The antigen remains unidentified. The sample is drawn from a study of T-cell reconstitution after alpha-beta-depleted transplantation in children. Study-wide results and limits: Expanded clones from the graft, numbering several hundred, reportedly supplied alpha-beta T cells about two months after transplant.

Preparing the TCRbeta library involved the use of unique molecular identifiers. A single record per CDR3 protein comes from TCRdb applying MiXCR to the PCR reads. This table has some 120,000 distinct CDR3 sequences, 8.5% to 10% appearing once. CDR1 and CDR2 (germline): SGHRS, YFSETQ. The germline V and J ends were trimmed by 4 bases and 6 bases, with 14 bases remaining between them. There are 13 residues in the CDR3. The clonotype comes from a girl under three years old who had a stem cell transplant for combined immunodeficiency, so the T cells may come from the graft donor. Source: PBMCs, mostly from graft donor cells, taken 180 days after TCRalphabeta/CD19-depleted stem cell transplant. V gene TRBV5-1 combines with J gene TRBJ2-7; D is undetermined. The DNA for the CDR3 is TGCGCCAGCAGCCTCTTACAACTTGGCGAGCAGTACTTC. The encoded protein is CASSLLQLGEQYF.